The clone carrying this TCR beta chain has at least ten counts. Its specificity is not known. The sample comes from a study of naive and memory T cell subsets. Indicated treatment: skin biopsy from PPD injection site in Mantoux-positive individual. TCR cDNA received a 3' ligated oligonucleotide that carried a UMI. Unsorted total RNA, about 1 to 1000 ng, was DNase treated before reverse transcription. Amplification of ligated cDNA took four PCR rounds with SP2 and nested alpha and beta constant primers. Reverse transcription of blood and skin TCR RNA was primed at alpha and beta constant regions. TCRdb recomputed calls from the UMI-ligation and nested PCR reads with MiXCR, one row per CDR3 protein. This table holds 14,000 or so distinct CDR3 sequences, around 5.5% found once. Whole-study results and caveats: This RNA-based method may be sensitive to activation-related transcript changes.

This specimen was skin, taken from a tuberculin skin test site. The source is an adult in good health.

The CDR3 is CASSPWTGAYEQYF. CDR3 sequence (DNA): TGTGCCAGCAGTCCCTGGACAGGAGCCTACGAGCAGTACTTC. This chain uses TRBV28 with TRBJ2-7, with 7 nucleotides matching TRBD1. Germline-derived CDR1 and CDR2 are MDHEN and SYDVKM. J was trimmed by 2 bases and V by 5 bases; bases with no gene match: 6. This CDR3 contains 14 residues.